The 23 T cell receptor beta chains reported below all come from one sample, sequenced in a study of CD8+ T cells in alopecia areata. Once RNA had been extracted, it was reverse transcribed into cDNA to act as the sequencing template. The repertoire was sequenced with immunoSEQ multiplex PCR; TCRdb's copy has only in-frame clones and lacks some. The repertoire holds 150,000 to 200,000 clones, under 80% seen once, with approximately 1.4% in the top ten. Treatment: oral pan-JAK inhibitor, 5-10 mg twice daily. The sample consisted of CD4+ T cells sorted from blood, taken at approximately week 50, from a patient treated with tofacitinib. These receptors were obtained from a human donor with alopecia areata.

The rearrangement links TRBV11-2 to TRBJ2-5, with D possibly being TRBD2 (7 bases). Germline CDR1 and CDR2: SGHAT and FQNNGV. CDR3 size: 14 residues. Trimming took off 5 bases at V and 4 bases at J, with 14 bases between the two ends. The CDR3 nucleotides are TGTGCCAGCAGCGGTCGGGGGGCCGGAGAGACCCAGTACTTC. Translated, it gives CASSGRGAGETQYF.

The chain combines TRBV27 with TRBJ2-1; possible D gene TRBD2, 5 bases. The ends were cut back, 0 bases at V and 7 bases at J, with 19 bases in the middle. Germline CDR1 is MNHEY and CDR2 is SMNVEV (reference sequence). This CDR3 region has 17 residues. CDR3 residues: CASSLSRVFSEGNEQFF. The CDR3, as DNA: TGTGCCAGCAGTTTATCGAGGGTGTTCTCGGAAGGAAATGAGCAGTTCTTC.

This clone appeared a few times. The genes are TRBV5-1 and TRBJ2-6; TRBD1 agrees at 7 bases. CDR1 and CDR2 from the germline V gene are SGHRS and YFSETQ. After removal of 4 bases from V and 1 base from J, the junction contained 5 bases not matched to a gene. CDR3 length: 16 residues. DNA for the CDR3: TGCGCCAGCAGCGGGACAGTACTTTCTGGGGCCAACGTCCTGACTTTC. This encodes CASSGTVLSGANVLTF.

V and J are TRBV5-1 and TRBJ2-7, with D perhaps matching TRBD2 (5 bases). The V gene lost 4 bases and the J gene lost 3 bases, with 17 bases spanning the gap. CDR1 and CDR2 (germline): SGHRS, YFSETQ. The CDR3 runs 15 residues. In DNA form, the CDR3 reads TGCGCCAGCAGCCTTAATGCAGCGGACTTCTACGAGCAGTACTTC. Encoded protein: CASSLNAADFYEQYF.

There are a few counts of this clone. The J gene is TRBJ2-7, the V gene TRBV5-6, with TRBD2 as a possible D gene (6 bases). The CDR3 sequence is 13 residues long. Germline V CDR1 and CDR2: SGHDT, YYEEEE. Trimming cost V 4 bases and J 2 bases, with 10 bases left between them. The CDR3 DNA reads TGTGCCAGCAGCACGGGCGGGACCTACGAGCAGTACTTC. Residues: CASSTGGTYEQYF.

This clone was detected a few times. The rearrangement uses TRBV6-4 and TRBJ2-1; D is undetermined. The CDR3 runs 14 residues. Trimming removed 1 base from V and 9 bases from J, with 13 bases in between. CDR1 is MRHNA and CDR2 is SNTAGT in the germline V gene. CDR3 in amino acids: CASSDWLRGGEQFF. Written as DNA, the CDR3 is TGTGCCAGCAGTGACTGGCTCCGCGGCGGTGAGCAGTTCTTC.

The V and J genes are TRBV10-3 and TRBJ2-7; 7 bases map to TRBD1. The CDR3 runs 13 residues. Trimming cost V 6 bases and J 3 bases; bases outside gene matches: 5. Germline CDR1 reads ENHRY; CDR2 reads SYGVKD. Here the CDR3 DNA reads TGTGCCATCAGCCGGGACAGCGGCTACGAGCAGTACTTC. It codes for CAISRDSGYEQYF.

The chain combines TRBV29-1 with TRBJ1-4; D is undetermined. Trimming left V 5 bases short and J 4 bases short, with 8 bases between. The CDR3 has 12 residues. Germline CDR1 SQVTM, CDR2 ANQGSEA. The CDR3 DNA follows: TGCAGCGTTTCCCGGGGTAATGAAAAACTGTTTTTT. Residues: CSVSRGNEKLFF.

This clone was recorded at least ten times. CDR3 bases: TGTGCCAGCAGCACTGGGAGGGGGGGCCGGACAGATACGCAGTATTTT. This encodes CASSTGRGGRTDTQYF. The V and J genes are TRBV7-7 and TRBJ2-3; a possible D gene is TRBD2 (7 bases). The length of the CDR3 is 16 residues. Germline V CDR1 and CDR2: SSHAT, FNYEAQ (reference sequence). With 5 bases removed from V and 3 bases from J, the gap between germline ends came to 18 bases.

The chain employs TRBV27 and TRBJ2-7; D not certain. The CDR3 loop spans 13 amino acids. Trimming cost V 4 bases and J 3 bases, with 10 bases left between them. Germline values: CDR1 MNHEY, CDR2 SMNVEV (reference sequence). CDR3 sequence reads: CASSSPGLYEQYF. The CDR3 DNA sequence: TGTGCCAGCAGTTCTCCGGGCCTCTACGAGCAGTACTTC.

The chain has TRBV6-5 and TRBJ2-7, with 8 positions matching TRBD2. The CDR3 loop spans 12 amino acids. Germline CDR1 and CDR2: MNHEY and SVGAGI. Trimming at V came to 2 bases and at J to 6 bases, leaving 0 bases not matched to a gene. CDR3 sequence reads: CASSYLAGEQYF. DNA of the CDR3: TGTGCCAGCAGTTACCTAGCGGGCGAGCAGTACTTC.

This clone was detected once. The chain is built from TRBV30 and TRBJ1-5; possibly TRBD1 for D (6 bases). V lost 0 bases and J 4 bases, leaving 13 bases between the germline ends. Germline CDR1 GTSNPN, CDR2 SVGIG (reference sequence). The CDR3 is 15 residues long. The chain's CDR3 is CAWSVRGHTNQPQHF. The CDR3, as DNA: TGTGCCTGGAGTGTACGGGGACACACGAATCAGCCCCAGCATTTT.

The CDR3 nucleotides read TGTGCCAGCAGTTTTTCCCCAAACACTGAAGCTTTCTTT. It yields the protein CASSFSPNTEAFF. The chain is built from TRBV27 and TRBJ1-1; D ambiguous. V was cut by 3 bases and J by 2 bases, with 7 bases left in between. Per the germline V gene, CDR1 is MNHEY and CDR2 is SMNVEV (reference sequence). This CDR3 is 13 amino acids long.

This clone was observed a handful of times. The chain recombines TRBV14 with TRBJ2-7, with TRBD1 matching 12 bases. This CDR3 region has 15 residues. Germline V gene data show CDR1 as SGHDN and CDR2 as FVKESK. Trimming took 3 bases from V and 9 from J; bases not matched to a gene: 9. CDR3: CASSQGQGAFWRQYF. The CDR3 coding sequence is TGTGCCAGCAGCCAGGGACAGGGGGCTTTTTGGCGGCAGTACTTC. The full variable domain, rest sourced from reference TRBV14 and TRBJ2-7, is EAGVTQFPSHSVIEKGQTVTLRCDPISGHDNLYWYRRVMGKEIKFLLHFVKESKQDESGMPNNRFLAERTGGTYSTLKVQPAELEDSGVYFCASSQGQGAFWRQYFGPGTRLTVT.

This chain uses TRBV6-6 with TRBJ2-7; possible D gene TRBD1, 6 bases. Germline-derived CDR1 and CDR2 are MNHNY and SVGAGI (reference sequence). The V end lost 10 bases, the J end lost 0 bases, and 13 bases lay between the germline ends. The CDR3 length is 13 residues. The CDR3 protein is CATLRDNSYEQYF. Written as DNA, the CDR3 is TGTGCCACGCTCCGGGACAACTCCTACGAGCAGTACTTC.

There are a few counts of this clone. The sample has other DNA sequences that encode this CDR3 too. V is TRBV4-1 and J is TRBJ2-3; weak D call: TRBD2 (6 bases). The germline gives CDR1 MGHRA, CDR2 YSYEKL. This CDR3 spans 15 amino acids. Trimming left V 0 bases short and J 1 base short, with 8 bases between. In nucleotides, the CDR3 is TGCGCCAGCAGCCAAGATGGAGGGGGCACAGATACGCAGTATTTT. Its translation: CASSQDGGGTDTQYF.

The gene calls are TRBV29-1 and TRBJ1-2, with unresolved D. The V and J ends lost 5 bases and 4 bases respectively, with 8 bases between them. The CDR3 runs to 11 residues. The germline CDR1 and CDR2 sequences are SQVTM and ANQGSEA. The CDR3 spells CSVRNGYGYTF. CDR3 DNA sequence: TGCAGCGTTAGGAACGGCTATGGCTACACCTTC.

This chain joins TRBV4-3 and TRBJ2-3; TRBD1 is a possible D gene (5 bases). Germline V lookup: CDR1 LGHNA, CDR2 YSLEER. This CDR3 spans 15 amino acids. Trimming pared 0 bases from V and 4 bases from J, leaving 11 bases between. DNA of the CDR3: TGCGCCAGCAGCCAAGAACCAGGGATAGCAGATACGCAGTATTTT. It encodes CASSQEPGIADTQYF.

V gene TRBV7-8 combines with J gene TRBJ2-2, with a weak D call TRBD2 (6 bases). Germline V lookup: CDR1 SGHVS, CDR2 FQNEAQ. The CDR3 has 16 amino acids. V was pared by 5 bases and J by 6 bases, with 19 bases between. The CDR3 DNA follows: TGTGCCAGCAGCCGACCTTTAGCGGAAGTCGCCGGGGAGCTGTTTTTT. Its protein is CASSRPLAEVAGELFF.

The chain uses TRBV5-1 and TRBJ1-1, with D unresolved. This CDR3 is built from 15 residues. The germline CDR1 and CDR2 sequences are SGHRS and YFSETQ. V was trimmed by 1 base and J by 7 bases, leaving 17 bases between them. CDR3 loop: CASSLYTGYVGEAFF. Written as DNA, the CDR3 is TGCGCCAGCAGCTTGTATACGGGGTATGTAGGTGAAGCTTTCTTT. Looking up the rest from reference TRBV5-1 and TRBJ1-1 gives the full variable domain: KAGVTQTPRYLIKTRGQQVTLSCSPISGHRSVSWYQQTPGQGLQFLFEYFSETQRNKGNFPGRFSGRQFSNSRSEMNVSTLELGDSALYLCASSLYTGYVGEAFFGQGTRLTVV.

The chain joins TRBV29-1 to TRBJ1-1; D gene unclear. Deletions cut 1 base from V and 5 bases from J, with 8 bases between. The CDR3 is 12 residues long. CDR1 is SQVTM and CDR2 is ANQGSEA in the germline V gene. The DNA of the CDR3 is TGCAGCGTTGAAGGGGTAGAGACTGAAGCTTTCTTT. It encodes CSVEGVETEAFF.

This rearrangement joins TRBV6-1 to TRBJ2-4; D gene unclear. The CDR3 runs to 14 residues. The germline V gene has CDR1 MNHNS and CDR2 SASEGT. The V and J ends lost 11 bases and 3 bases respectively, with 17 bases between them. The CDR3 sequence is CACEAKDGKNIQYF. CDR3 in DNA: TGTGCCTGCGAAGCTAAGGACGGCAAAAACATTCAGTACTTC.

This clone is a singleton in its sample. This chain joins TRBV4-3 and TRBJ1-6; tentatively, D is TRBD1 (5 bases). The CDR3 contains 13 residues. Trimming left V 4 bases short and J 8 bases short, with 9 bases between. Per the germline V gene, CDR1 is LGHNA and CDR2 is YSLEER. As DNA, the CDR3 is TGCGCCAGCAGCCGGGGGAGTGATTCACCCCTCCACTTT. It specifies CASSRGSDSPLHF.